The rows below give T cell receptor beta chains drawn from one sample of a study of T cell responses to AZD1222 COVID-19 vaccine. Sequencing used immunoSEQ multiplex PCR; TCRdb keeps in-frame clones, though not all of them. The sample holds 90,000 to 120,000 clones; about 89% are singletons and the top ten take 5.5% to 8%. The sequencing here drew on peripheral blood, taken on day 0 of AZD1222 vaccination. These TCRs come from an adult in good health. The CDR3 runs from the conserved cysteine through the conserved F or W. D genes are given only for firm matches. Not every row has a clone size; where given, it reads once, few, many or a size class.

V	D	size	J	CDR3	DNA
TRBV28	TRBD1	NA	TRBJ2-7	CASSVTGGSYEQYF	TGTGCCAGCAGTGTGACAGGGGGGTCCTACGAGCAGTACTTC
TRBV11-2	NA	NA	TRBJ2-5	CASSGTRDSQETQYF	TGTGCCAGCAGCGGCACGCGGGACAGCCAAGAGACCCAGTACTTC
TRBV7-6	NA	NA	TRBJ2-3	CASSLEGRTLTDTQYF	TGTGCCAGCAGCTTAGAGGGACGGACCCTCACAGATACGCAGTATTTT
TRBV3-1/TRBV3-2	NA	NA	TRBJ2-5	CASSPSPWGRPGETQYF	TGTGCCAGCAGCCCTAGCCCGTGGGGGCGCCCCGGGGAGACCCAGTACTTC
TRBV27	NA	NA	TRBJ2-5	CASSPTGYETQYF	TGTGCCAGCAGCCCAACAGGGTACGAGACCCAGTACTTC
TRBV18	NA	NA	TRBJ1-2	CASSPQERGDGYTF	TGTGCCAGCTCACCACAAGAGCGGGGGGATGGCTACACCTTC
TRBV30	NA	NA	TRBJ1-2	CAWRGLGRVDGYTF	TGTGCCTGGAGGGGTCTGGGCAGGGTTGATGGCTACACCTTC
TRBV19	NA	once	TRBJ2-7	CASSADYEQYF	TGTGCCAGTAGTGCAGACTACGAGCAGTACTTC
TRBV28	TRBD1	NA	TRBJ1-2	CASSPVTTGTNYGYTF	TGTGCCAGCAGTCCCGTAACGACAGGGACTAACTATGGCTACACCTTC
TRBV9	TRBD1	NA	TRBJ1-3	CASSVETGSSGNTIYF	TGTGCCAGCAGCGTAGAGACAGGGAGCTCTGGAAACACCATATATTTT
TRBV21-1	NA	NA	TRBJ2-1	CASIRTSGGLYNEQFF	TGTGCCAGCATCCGGACTAGCGGGGGTTTATACAATGAGCAGTTCTTC